Here is one T cell receptor beta chain with its context. Its antigen is unknown. This CDR3 is 11 amino acids long. V lost 5 bases and J 5 bases, leaving 6 bases between the germline ends. Per the germline V gene, CDR1 is SEHNR and CDR2 is FQNEAQ (reference sequence). This entry belongs to a study of long-term antiretroviral therapy in people with HIV. Study outcomes and limitations: All time points showed a repertoire dominated by clones expanded before ART. Relative to transplant donor controls, diversity remained lower despite increasing after ART.

Survey-level resolution applied to immunoSEQ assay v3.0. The method was immunoSEQ multiplex PCR; TCRdb's version includes in-frame clones alone and lacks a portion of them. The sample contains about 20,000 clones, around four fifths of which appear only once. There were no participants with HIV treated outside the United States. Held in samples before DNA extraction were roughly 1-10 million cryopreserved PBMC. The origin of this receptor is a woman between 40 and 55 years old with HIV. The sample here was unsorted PBMCs, taken 1.2 years after starting antiretroviral therapy. The gene calls are TRBV7-9 and TRBJ2-5; possible D gene TRBD2, 5 bases. For the CDR3, the DNA is TGTGCCAGCAGCCCGGGGGAGACCCAGTACTTC. Its protein is CASSPGETQYF.